This T cell receptor beta chain was sequenced for a study of human T cells and chemical hapten exposure. Overall study: Minor volume differences among pooled libraries chiefly drove per-sample TCR yield variation. General study results and limits: The number of TCRs above 1 in 1000 frequency did not change after DPC sensitization.

The table lists this clonotype with many counts. No antigen is known for it. This CDR3 has 14 residues. Germline-derived CDR1 and CDR2 are SQVTM and ANQGSEA. The germline V and J ends were trimmed by 4 bases and 5 bases, with 17 bases remaining between them. Time point reported: healthy volunteer bleed at 6 weeks. The total RNA was obtained from whole blood that was not fractionated. Individual cDNA molecules in this library carried unique molecular identifiers. In the original processing: Sample TCR totals centred on a median of roughly 96,000, ranging roughly 20,000 to 690,600. Each CDR3 protein is one row after TCRdb ran MiXCR on the RACE reads. What appears here as the V and J calls and clone size reflects TCRdb's work, not the paper's. The repertoire holds 40,000 to 45,000 distinct CDR3 sequences, with about 3.5% as singletons.

Sequenced input: whole blood. This TCR was recovered from a human donor in good health. Some clones in this sample may be carry-over from other donors' samples. The chain couples TRBV29-1 to TRBJ2-5, with a weak D call TRBD1 (7 bases). Written as DNA, the CDR3 is TGCAGCGTTGGGGGCCCGACAGGGAGGGAGACCCAGTACTTC. This gives the protein CSVGGPTGRETQYF.